The sequence of this T cell receptor beta chain was determined in a study of blood T cell repertoires in COVID-19. Method: immunoSEQ multiplex PCR; TCRdb's copy keeps in-frame clones and lacks some. Found here are over 350,000 clones, approximately 90% of them singletons; the top ten hold roughly 4%. V lost 5 bases and J lost 5, with 12 bases in between. Looked up from germline, CDR1 is LNHDA and CDR2 is SQIVND (reference sequence). This CDR3 spans 13 amino acids. The genes are TRBV19 and TRBJ1-1, with unresolved D. Specimen: peripheral blood. This TCR derives from a woman aged 25 to 45 with acute or convalescent COVID-19. CDR3: CASSPTRRTEAFF. CDR3 nucleotide sequence: TGTGCCAGTAGTCCGACACGCAGAACTGAAGCTTTCTTT.